This T cell receptor (beta chain) originates from a study of blood T cell repertoires in COVID-19. Overall study context: Whether acute or convalescent, the COVID-19 samples came from the United States, Italy and Spain. T cells, B-cell-depleted T cells, or PBMCs supplied cDNA or gDNA.

In the authors' workflow: It was from reference gene primer amplification that nucleated cell counts were estimated. Libraries were prepared by immunoSEQ multiplex PCR; TCRdb keeps only in-frame clonotypes and omits some of them. V and J calls and clone size are as listed in that table; D and trimming were resolved from the DNA. The repertoire includes around 240,000 clones, 80% to 90% of them detected once, and 0.98% sits in the top ten. This sequence was found in a middle-aged man with acute or convalescent COVID-19. Material for sequencing was peripheral blood.

The CDR3 region has the DNA TGTGCCAGCAGCCGCGGGACAGGGTTCCCCCATGAGCAGTTCTTC. Residues: CASSRGTGFPHEQFF. The V call is TRBV5-6, the J call TRBJ2-1, with 9 bases lining up with TRBD1. The length of the CDR3 is 15 residues. Germline values: CDR1 SGHDT, CDR2 YYEEEE. The V segment lost 4 bases and the J segment 8 bases; nucleotides outside the gene matches: 10.